These T cell receptor beta chains were read from a single sample in a study of CD8 T cells in Susac syndrome. Each CDR3 protein gets one entry after TCRdb re-called the immunoSEQ multiplex PCR reads with MiXCR. The profile shows approximately 230,000 distinct CDR3 sequences, around 93% of them singletons. Sequenced material: CD4+ T cells from PBMCs. The receptor source for this set is a human donor with multiple sclerosis. Each CDR3 is given with its conserved first and last residue. Fields, in order: J gene, clone size, V gene, D gene, CDR3 protein, CDR3 DNA. A D gene is named only where the DNA matches it firmly. The size entry is marked missing in some rows and otherwise reads once, few, many or a size class.

j_gene: TRBJ1-3; abundance: -; v_gene: TRBV5-1; d_gene: -; CDR3aa: CASSLTPVSGNTIYF; CDR3nt: TGCGCCAGCAGCTTGACCCCCGTCTCTGGAAACACCATATATTTT
j_gene: TRBJ1-2; abundance: -; v_gene: TRBV23-1; d_gene: TRBD1; CDR3aa: CASSQNPQDRDSKNYGYTF; CDR3nt: TGCGCCAGCAGTCAAAACCCCCAGGACCGGGACAGCAAGAACTATGGCTACACCTTC
j_gene: TRBJ1-2; abundance: -; v_gene: TRBV2; d_gene: TRBD1; CDR3aa: CASRAGTGDGYTF; CDR3nt: TGTGCCAGCAGGGCCGGGACAGGGGATGGCTACACCTTC
j_gene: TRBJ1-1; abundance: -; v_gene: TRBV19; d_gene: -; CDR3aa: CASSTDGGAYTEAFF; CDR3nt: TGTGCCAGTAGTACCGATGGGGGCGCGTACACTGAAGCTTTCTTT
j_gene: TRBJ2-3; abundance: -; v_gene: TRBV6-1; d_gene: TRBD1; CDR3aa: CASSGDRGTDTQYF; CDR3nt: TGTGCCAGCAGTGGAGACAGGGGCACAGATACGCAGTATTTT
j_gene: TRBJ1-5; abundance: -; v_gene: TRBV20-1; d_gene: TRBD1; CDR3aa: CSARDDRGLLQPQHF; CDR3nt: TGCAGTGCTAGAGACGATAGGGGGCTTCTTCAACCCCAGCATTTT
j_gene: TRBJ1-4; abundance: -; v_gene: TRBV29-1; d_gene: -; CDR3aa: CSGLEANEKLFF; CDR3nt: TGCAGCGGGCTTGAGGCTAATGAAAAACTGTTTTTT
j_gene: TRBJ1-5; abundance: once; v_gene: TRBV3-1; d_gene: -; CDR3aa: CASSQDARSNQPQHF; CDR3nt: TGTGCCAGCAGCCAAGATGCGAGGAGCAATCAGCCCCAGCATTTT
j_gene: TRBJ1-4; abundance: -; v_gene: TRBV4-1; d_gene: TRBD1; CDR3aa: CASSQGDRDGEKLFF; CDR3nt: TGCGCCAGCAGCCAAGGGGACAGGGACGGCGAAAAACTGTTTTTT
j_gene: TRBJ2-1; abundance: -; v_gene: TRBV7-3; d_gene: -; CDR3aa: CASSSLATSSYNEQFF; CDR3nt: TGTGCCAGCAGCTCGTTAGCGACAAGCTCCTACAATGAGCAGTTCTTC